What follows are 27 T cell receptor beta chains derived from one specimen sequenced in a study of control samples from healthy donors and cancer patients. Only in-frame clones appear in the TCRdb table, and some are missing; sequencing was by immunoSEQ multiplex PCR. Here the sample spans about 96,000 clones, approximately 93% being singletons. The sequenced sample was blood. These receptors were taken from a man between 18 and 35 years old in good health.

This clone was seen a single time. V and J are TRBV27 and TRBJ1-6, with 7 bases matching TRBD1. With 6 bases clipped from V and 2 bases from J, the junction kept 4 bases outside the gene matches. This CDR3 contains 15 residues. Germline V gene sequence: CDR1 MNHEY, CDR2 SMNVEV (reference sequence). The CDR3 loop is CASSLRGTYNSPLHF. In DNA, the CDR3 is TGTGCCAGCAGCCTCAGGGGGACCTATAATTCACCCCTCCACTTT.

This chain connects TRBV2 to TRBJ2-4; 9 nucleotides align to TRBD1. This CDR3 region has 13 residues. V trimming: 6 bases; J trimming: 8 bases; junction bases outside the gene matches: 5. Germline assignment: CDR1 SNHLY and CDR2 FYNNEI. CDR3 in amino acids: CASRAGTGYIQYF. CDR3 nucleotide sequence: TGTGCCAGCAGAGCCGGGACAGGGTACATTCAGTACTTC.

J is TRBJ1-1 and V is TRBV4-2; perhaps TRBD1 as D (5 bases). Trimming took 5 bases from V and 0 from J, leaving 13 bases between them. The CDR3 consists of 15 residues. Germline V gene data show CDR1 as LGHNA and CDR2 as YNFKEQ. Here the CDR3 reads CASSTEGQLNTEAFF. CDR3 in DNA: TGTGCCAGCAGCACCGAGGGGCAGCTGAACACTGAAGCTTTCTTT.

The chain carries TRBV20-1 and TRBJ1-1; D ambiguous. Trimming removed 3 bases from V and 1 base from J, with 9 bases in between. The CDR3 extends over 13 amino acids. The germline gives CDR1 DFQATT, CDR2 SNEGSKA (reference sequence). The CDR3 here is CSASDDPNTEAFF. DNA of the CDR3: TGCAGTGCTAGTGACGATCCGAACACTGAAGCTTTCTTT.

The genes are TRBV7-9 and TRBJ1-5, with D maybe TRBD1 (6 bases). The ends were cut back, 5 bases at V and 5 bases at J, with 13 bases in the middle. The CDR3 runs to 14 residues. CDR1 and CDR2 from the germline V gene are SEHNR and FQNEAQ (reference sequence). CDR3 DNA sequence: TGTGCCAGCAGCCAAACAGGGTTTGATCAGCCCCAGCATTTT. Translating it yields CASSQTGFDQPQHF.

V and J are TRBV3-1 (or the pseudogene TRBV3-2) and TRBJ1-1; no reliable D call. Germline assignment: CDR1 LGHDT and CDR2 YNNKEL (reference sequence). This CDR3 region has 19 residues. The ends were cut back, 3 bases at V and 4 bases at J, with 27 bases in the middle. CDR3: CASSHGTSFVGLASTEAFF. The CDR3 bases are TGTGCCAGCAGCCATGGAACCAGTTTCGTGGGTTTGGCCTCCACTGAAGCTTTCTTT.

The chain couples TRBV19 to TRBJ1-1; no firm D call. Germline V gene sequence: CDR1 LNHDA, CDR2 SQIVND (reference sequence). This CDR3 is 13 amino acids long. Trimming shortened V by 7 bases and J by 7 bases, and 16 bases separated the two germline ends. The CDR3 DNA sequence: TGTGCCAGTACCCACACTGGACTGAGTGAAGCTTTCTTT. It translates to CASTHTGLSEAFF.

The rearrangement uses TRBV5-4 and TRBJ1-4; TRBD1 matches at 7 bases. This CDR3 is 17 amino acids long. The ends lost 0 bases at V and 0 bases at J; junction bases unmatched: 5. Germline values: CDR1 SGHNT, CDR2 YYREEE (reference sequence). The CDR3 sequence is CASSLEGAVATNEKLFF. The CDR3 coding sequence is TGTGCCAGCAGCTTGGAGGGGGCAGTTGCAACTAATGAAAAACTGTTTTTT.

V is TRBV5-6 and J is TRBJ1-1, with 9 bases identical to TRBD1. The CDR3 has 17 amino acids. Germline V gives CDR1 SGHDT, CDR2 YYEEEE. V shed 0 bases and J 4 bases; nucleotides not matched to a gene: 10. The CDR3 region is CASSLDRQGGSFTEAFF. In DNA, the CDR3 is TGTGCCAGCAGCTTGGACCGACAGGGGGGGTCCTTCACTGAAGCTTTCTTT.

The chain is built from TRBV19 and TRBJ1-1; perhaps TRBD1 as D (6 bases). The CDR3 spans 13 residues. V was pared by 10 bases and J by 2 bases, with 14 bases between. CDR1 is LNHDA and CDR2 is SQIVND in the germline V gene (reference sequence). Here the CDR3 DNA reads TGTGCCATCCGGGGGGGGCTAAACACTGAAGCTTTCTTT. Protein: CAIRGGLNTEAFF.

This rearrangement joins TRBV4-3 to TRBJ2-7, with unresolved D. V dropped 3 bases and J dropped 1 base, with 13 bases sitting between them. This CDR3 comprises 15 residues. The germline V gene has CDR1 LGHNA and CDR2 YSLEER. The CDR3 sequence: CASSQSTRGSYEQYF. The CDR3, as DNA: TGCGCCAGCAGCCAGTCTACGAGAGGATCCTACGAGCAGTACTTC.

This rearrangement joins TRBV27 to TRBJ2-3; 8 bases align to TRBD2. Trimming cost V 1 base and J 6 bases; bases outside gene matches: 6. CDR1 is MNHEY and CDR2 is SMNVEV in the germline V gene (reference sequence). The CDR3 contains 15 residues. CDR3 in DNA: TGTGCCAGCAGTTTATTAGCGGGACTGAGGGATACGCAGTATTTT. Translated: CASSLLAGLRDTQYF.

The J gene is TRBJ2-1, the V gene TRBV30; D call uncertain. Germline values: CDR1 GTSNPN, CDR2 SVGIG (reference sequence). The CDR3 is made up of 13 amino acids. V was pared by 2 bases and J by 2 bases, with 7 bases between. CDR3 nucleotide sequence: TGTGCCTGGAGTCCGACTCCCTACAATGAGCAGTTCTTC. This translates into CAWSPTPYNEQFF.

The rearrangement joins TRBV30 to TRBJ2-1, with 10 bases lining up with TRBD2. CDR1 and CDR2 from the germline V gene are GTSNPN and SVGIG (reference sequence). The CDR3 length is 20 residues. V lost 0 bases and J lost 0; bases outside the gene matches: 14. The CDR3 sequence: CAWSVRGSGRTTSSYNEQFF. In DNA, the CDR3 is TGTGCCTGGAGTGTACGGGGTAGCGGGAGGACAACGAGCTCCTACAATGAGCAGTTCTTC.

This rearrangement joins TRBV5-1 to TRBJ1-1, with D unclear. Trimming removed 2 bases at V and 2 bases at J, with 25 bases between. Germline V gives CDR1 SGHRS, CDR2 YFSETQ. The CDR3 is 19 residues long. Written as DNA, the CDR3 is TGCGCCAGCAGCTTCTCATACTCTGAGGTTAGTCCTTCAAACACTGAAGCTTTCTTT. It yields the protein CASSFSYSEVSPSNTEAFF.

V usage is TRBV10-3 and J usage is TRBJ1-3; no firm D call. The CDR3 is made up of 15 amino acids. Per germline, CDR1 ENHRY and CDR2 SYGVKD. Trimming took off 11 bases at V and 0 bases at J, with 17 bases between the two ends. CDR3 region: CAVPFVLSSGNTIYF. The CDR3 nucleotides are TGTGCCGTCCCCTTTGTGTTGAGCTCTGGAAACACCATATATTTT.

V usage is TRBV6-1 and J usage is TRBJ1-5, with D unclear. The CDR3 is made up of 15 amino acids. Germline-derived CDR1 and CDR2 are MNHNS and SASEGT. V lost 3 bases and J lost 0, with 9 bases in between. CDR3 sequence (DNA): TGTGCCAGCAGTGATGGTATCTATAGCAATCAGCCCCAGCATTTT. Encoded protein: CASSDGIYSNQPQHF.

This clone was seen once. This chain links TRBV9 with TRBJ1-1; D is ambiguous. Per the germline V gene, CDR1 is SGDLS and CDR2 is YYNGEE. V lost 5 bases and J 2 bases, leaving 16 bases between the germline ends. The CDR3 contains 15 residues. The CDR3 sequence is CASRPTTEGNTEAFF. The CDR3 DNA is TGTGCCAGCAGACCAACAACGGAGGGCAACACTGAAGCTTTCTTT. Variable domain in full (rest from reference TRBV9 and TRBJ1-1): DSGVTQTPKHLITATGQRVTLRCSPRSGDLSVYWYQQSLDQGLQFLIQYYNGEERAKGNILERFSAQQFPDLHSELNLSSLELGDSALYFCASRPTTEGNTEAFFGQGTRLTVV.

The chain has TRBV14 and TRBJ1-3; possible D gene TRBD1, 6 bases. Trimming left V 6 bases short and J 2 bases short, with 14 bases between. Germline V gives CDR1 SGHDN, CDR2 FVKESK. This CDR3 is built from 15 residues. The CDR3 loop is CASSQQGTTGNTIYF. The CDR3 region has the DNA TGTGCCAGCAGTCAACAGGGAACGACTGGAAACACCATATATTTT.

This chain connects TRBV30 to TRBJ2-1; possibly TRBD2 for D (5 bases). Trimming took off 5 bases at V and 2 bases at J, with 16 bases between the two ends. The CDR3 extends over 15 amino acids. Germline CDR1 reads GTSNPN; CDR2 reads SVGIG (reference sequence). The CDR3 sequence is CAWCSGKGAYNEQFF. The CDR3 region has the DNA TGTGCCTGGTGCAGTGGGAAGGGAGCCTACAATGAGCAGTTCTTC.

The DNA of the CDR3 is TGCGCCAGCAGCCAAGTTAGAGTAAGTGAGCAGTTCTTC. Translation: CASSQVRVSEQFF. This chain joins TRBV4-3 and TRBJ2-1; unclear D gene. Germline V gene lookup returns CDR1 LGHNA and CDR2 YSLEER. The CDR3 sequence is 13 residues long. V was pared by 1 base and J by 9 bases, with 10 bases between.

The CDR3 DNA sequence: TGTGCCAGCAGCTTAGCGGACAGGGTTAATGGCTACACCTTC. Amino acid sequence: CASSLADRVNGYTF. The V call is TRBV7-9, the J call TRBJ1-2, with 8 bases matching TRBD1. CDR3 length equals 14 residues. The V gene's germline CDR1 is SEHNR and CDR2 FQNEAQ (reference sequence). V shed 0 bases and J 6 bases; nucleotides not matched to a gene: 3.

The V and J genes are TRBV30 and TRBJ1-1, with D unclear. This CDR3 has 11 residues. Per the germline V gene, CDR1 is GTSNPN and CDR2 is SVGIG (reference sequence). Trimming cost V 0 bases and J 5 bases, with 4 bases left between them. CDR3: CAWSVKTEAFF. DNA of the CDR3: TGTGCCTGGAGTGTAAAAACTGAAGCTTTCTTT.

This rearrangement joins TRBV3-1 (or the pseudogene TRBV3-2) to TRBJ2-3; the match to TRBD1 covers 11 bases. The CDR3 is 16 amino acids. Germline loops: CDR1 LGHDT, CDR2 YNNKEL (reference sequence). The V gene end was trimmed by 0 bases and the J gene end by 4 bases; junction bases not matched to a gene: 3. CDR3 amino acids: CASSQDGTGGSDTQYF. The CDR3, as DNA: TGTGCCAGCAGCCAAGACGGGACAGGGGGGTCAGATACGCAGTATTTT.

This rearrangement joins TRBV29-1 to TRBJ2-7; D may be TRBD1 (5 bases). V was pared by 4 bases and J by 0 bases, with 10 bases between. There are 13 residues in the CDR3. Germline V CDR1 and CDR2: SQVTM, ANQGSEA. The CDR3 region has the DNA TGCAGCGTTGTAGGAACAGGCTCCTACGAGCAGTACTTC. Amino acids: CSVVGTGSYEQYF.

V usage is TRBV4-1 and J usage is TRBJ1-6, with D unclear. Germline V gene sequence: CDR1 MGHRA, CDR2 YSYEKL. V shed 0 bases and J shed 10 bases, with 10 bases lying between them. The CDR3 has 14 amino acids. CDR3 sequence reads: CASSQEEGGSPLHF. DNA of the CDR3: TGCGCCAGCAGCCAAGAGGAGGGAGGATCACCCCTCCACTTT.

This clone appeared once. This sequence joins TRBV2 and TRBJ2-5; possibly TRBD2 for D (5 bases). The germline CDR1 and CDR2 sequences are SNHLY and FYNNEI. V was cut by 7 bases and J by 0 bases, with 9 bases left in between. CDR3 length: 13 residues. DNA of the CDR3: TGTGCCAGCAATTTCGGGGACCAAGAGACCCAGTACTTC. This sequence encodes CASNFGDQETQYF.